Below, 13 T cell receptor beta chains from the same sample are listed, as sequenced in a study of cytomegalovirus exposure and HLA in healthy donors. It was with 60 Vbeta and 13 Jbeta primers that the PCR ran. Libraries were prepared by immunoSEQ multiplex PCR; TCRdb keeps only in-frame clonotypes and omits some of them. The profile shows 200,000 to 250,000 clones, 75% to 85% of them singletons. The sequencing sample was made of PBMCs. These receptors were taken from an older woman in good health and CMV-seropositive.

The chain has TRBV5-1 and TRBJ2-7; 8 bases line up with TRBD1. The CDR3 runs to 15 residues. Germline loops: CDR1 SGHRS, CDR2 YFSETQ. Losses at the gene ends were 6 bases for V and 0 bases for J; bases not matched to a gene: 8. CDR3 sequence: CASKVPGQDSYEQYF. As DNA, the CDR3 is TGCGCCAGCAAGGTCCCGGGACAGGACTCCTACGAGCAGTACTTC. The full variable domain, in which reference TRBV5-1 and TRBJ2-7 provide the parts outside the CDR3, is KAGVTQTPRYLIKTRGQQVTLSCSPISGHRSVSWYQQTPGQGLQFLFEYFSETQRNKGNFPGRFSGRQFSNSRSEMNVSTLELGDSALYLCASKVPGQDSYEQYFGPGTRLTVT.

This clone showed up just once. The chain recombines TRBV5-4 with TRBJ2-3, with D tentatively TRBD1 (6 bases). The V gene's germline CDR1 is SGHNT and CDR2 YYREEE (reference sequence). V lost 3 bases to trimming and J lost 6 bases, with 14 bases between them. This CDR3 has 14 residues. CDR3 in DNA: TGTGCCAGCAGCTCGACGACAGGTCGGGATACGCAGTATTTT. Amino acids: CASSSTTGRDTQYF. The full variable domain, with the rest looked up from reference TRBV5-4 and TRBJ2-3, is ETGVTQSPTHLIKTRGQQVTLRCSSQSGHNTVSWYQQALGQGPQFIFQYYREEENGRGNFPPRFSGLQFPNYSSELNVNALELDDSALYLCASSSTTGRDTQYFGPGTRLTVL.

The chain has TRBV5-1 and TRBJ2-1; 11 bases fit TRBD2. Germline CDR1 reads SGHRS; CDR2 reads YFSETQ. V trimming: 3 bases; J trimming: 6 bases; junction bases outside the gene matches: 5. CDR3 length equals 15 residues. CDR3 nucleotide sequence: TGCGCCAGCAGCTCGACTAGCGGGATAGGCAATGAGCAGTTCTTC. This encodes CASSSTSGIGNEQFF.

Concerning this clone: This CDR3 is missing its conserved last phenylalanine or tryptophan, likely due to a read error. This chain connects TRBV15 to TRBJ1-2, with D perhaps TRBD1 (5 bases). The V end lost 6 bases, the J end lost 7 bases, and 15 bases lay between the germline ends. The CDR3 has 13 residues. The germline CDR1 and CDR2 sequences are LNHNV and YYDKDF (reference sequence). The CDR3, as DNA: TGTGCCACCAGTGGCATGCGGACATCTGGCTACACCTCC. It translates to CATSGMRTSGYTS.

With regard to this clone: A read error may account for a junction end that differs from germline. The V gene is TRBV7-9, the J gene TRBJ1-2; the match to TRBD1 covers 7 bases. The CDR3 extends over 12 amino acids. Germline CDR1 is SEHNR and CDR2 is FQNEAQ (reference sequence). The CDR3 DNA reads TGTTCCAGCAGCCCGGACAGGCTGGGCTACACCTTC. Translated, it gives CSSSPDRLGYTF.

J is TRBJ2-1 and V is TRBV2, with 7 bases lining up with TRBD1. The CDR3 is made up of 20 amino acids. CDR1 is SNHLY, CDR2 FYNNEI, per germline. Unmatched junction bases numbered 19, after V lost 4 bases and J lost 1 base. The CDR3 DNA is TGTGCCAGCAGTGTAAAGCGAGGGGGCGCCCTGACGTTTTCCTACAATGAGCAGTTCTTC. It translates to CASSVKRGGALTFSYNEQFF.

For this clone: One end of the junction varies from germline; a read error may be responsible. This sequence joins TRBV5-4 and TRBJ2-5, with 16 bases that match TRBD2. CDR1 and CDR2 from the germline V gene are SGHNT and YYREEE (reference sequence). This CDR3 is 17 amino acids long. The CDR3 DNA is TGTGCCAGCAGCCTGGTGGGACTAGCGGGAGGGCAAGCGACCCAGTACTTC. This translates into CASSLVGLAGGQATQYF.

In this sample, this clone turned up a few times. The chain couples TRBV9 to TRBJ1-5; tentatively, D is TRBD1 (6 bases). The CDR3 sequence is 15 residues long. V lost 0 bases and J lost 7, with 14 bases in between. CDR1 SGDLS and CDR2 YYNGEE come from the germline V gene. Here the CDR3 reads CASSVGGGLGQPQHF. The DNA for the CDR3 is TGTGCCAGCAGCGTAGGTGGGGGCTTGGGACAGCCCCAGCATTTT.

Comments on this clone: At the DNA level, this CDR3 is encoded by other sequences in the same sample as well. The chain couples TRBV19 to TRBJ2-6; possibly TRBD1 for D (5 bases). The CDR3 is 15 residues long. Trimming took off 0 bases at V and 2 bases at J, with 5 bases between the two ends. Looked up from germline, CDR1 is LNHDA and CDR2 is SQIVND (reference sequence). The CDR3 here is CASSIDRAGANVLTF. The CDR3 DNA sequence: TGTGCCAGTAGTATAGACAGGGCTGGGGCCAACGTCCTGACTTTC. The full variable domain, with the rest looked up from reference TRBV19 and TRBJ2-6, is DGGITQSPKYLFRKEGQNVTLSCEQNLNHDAMYWYRQDPGQGLRLIYYSQIVNDFQKGDIAEGYSVSREKKESFPLTVTSAQKNPTAFYLCASSIDRAGANVLTFGAGSRLTVL.

The CDR3 reads CASSQVGRGRPNEKLFF. The CDR3 DNA reads as TGTGCCAGCAGCCAAGTGGGCAGGGGGCGGCCTAATGAAAAACTGTTTTTT. The chain carries TRBV4-2 and TRBJ1-4; 8 bases are shared with TRBD1. J lost 3 bases, V lost 1 base, and 7 bases had no gene match. Germline V gene sequence: CDR1 LGHNA, CDR2 YNFKEQ. This CDR3 comprises 17 residues.

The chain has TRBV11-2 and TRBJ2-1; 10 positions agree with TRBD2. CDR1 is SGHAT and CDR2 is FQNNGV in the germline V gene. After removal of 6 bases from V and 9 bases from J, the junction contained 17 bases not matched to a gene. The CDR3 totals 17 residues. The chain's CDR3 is CASSKQREGPPGGEQFF. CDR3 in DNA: TGTGCCAGCAGTAAACAGCGGGAGGGCCCCCCGGGGGGTGAGCAGTTCTTC.

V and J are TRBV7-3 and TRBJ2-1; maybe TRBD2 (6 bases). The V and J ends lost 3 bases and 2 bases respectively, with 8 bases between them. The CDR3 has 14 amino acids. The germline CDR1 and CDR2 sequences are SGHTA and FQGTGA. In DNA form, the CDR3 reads TGTGCCAGCAGCTTTTCTAGCGCCTACAATGAGCAGTTCTTC. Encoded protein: CASSFSSAYNEQFF. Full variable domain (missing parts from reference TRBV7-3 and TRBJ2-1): GAGVSQTPSNKVTEKGKYVELRCDPISGHTALYWYRQSLGQGPEFLIYFQGTGAADDSGLPNDRFFAVRPEGSVSTLKIQRTERGDSAVYLCASSFSSAYNEQFFGPGTRLTVL.

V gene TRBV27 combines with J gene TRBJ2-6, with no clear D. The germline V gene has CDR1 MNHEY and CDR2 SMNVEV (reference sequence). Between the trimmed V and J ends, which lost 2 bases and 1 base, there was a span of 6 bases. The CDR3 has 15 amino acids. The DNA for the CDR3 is TGTGCCAGCAGTTTACTCCAGTCTGGGGCCAACGTCCTGACTTTC. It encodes CASSLLQSGANVLTF. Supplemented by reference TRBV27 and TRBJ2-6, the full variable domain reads EAQVTQNPRYLITVTGKKLTVTCSQNMNHEYMSWYRQDPGLGLRQIYYSMNVEVTDKGDVPEGYKVSRKEKRNFPLILESPSPNQTSLYFCASSLLQSGANVLTFGAGSRLTVL.